A single T cell receptor (beta chain) is shown here with its context. Its specificity is not known. The sample originates from a study of shared clonotypes between healthy human individuals. General study results and limits: Roughly 5% of naive CD4 clonotypes were common to four donors.

This CDR3 has 14 residues. Germline assignment: CDR1 SNHLY and CDR2 FYNNEI. J lost 6 bases, V lost 8 bases, and 7 bases had no gene match. Generated by immunoSEQ multiplex PCR, the TCRdb table keeps only in-frame clones and is missing some. The table includes more than 550,000 clones, over 60% detected once. Sequencing was carried out using memory CD4+ T cells sorted from blood. Subset given: CD45RA-negative fraction. The receptor was isolated from a woman aged 25 to 39 in good health. The chain uses TRBV2 and TRBJ2-3, with 11 bases lining up with TRBD2. In nucleotides, the CDR3 is TGTGCCAGCGGGGGACTAGCGGTTGATGATACGCAGTATTTT. Encoded protein: CASGGLAVDDTQYF.